The rows below give T cell receptor beta chains drawn from one sample of a study of vaccination effects on CD4 cells after COVID-19. The table came from immunoSEQ multiplex PCR; TCRdb's copy has only in-frame clones and leaves some out. The sample gives about 33,000 clones, 82% of which show up once; roughly 1.6% is in the top ten. Their specific antigens are unknown. Material: CD4+ T cells from PBMCs cultured with HCoV-NL63 spike peptides, obtained after COVID-19 vaccination. These receptors all come from a human donor who received a COVID-19 vaccine. Some clones in this sample may be carry-over from other donors' samples. The CDR3 runs from the conserved cysteine through the conserved F or W. A D gene is named only where the DNA matches it firmly. For some rows the clone size is stated as once, few or many, or as a class when expanded; others skip it.

j_call: TRBJ1-2; v_call: TRBV24-1; d_call: -; clone_size: -; cdr3_nt: TGTGCCACCAGTGGAAAGCATGGCTACACCTTC; cdr3_aa: CATSGKHGYTF
j_call: TRBJ2-5; v_call: TRBV25-1; d_call: TRBD1; clone_size: -; cdr3_nt: TGTGCCAGCAGTGACCAAACAGGGGGCGCCGAGACCCAGTACTTC; cdr3_aa: CASSDQTGGAETQYF
j_call: TRBJ2-2; v_call: TRBV24-1; d_call: -; clone_size: once; cdr3_nt: TGTGCCACCAGTGATCAGGGCACCGGGGAGCTGTTTTTT; cdr3_aa: CATSDQGTGELFF
j_call: TRBJ2-1; v_call: TRBV28; d_call: -; clone_size: once; cdr3_nt: TGTGCCAGCACCGAAAGGTGGGGCAATGAGCAGTTCTTC; cdr3_aa: CASTERWGNEQFF
j_call: TRBJ2-3; v_call: TRBV19; d_call: TRBD2; clone_size: once; cdr3_nt: TGTGCCAGTAGTATAGGGAGGCGGGGGTTCACAGATACGCAGTATTTT; cdr3_aa: CASSIGRRGFTDTQYF
j_call: TRBJ2-1; v_call: TRBV10-1; d_call: -; clone_size: -; cdr3_nt: TGCGCCAGCAGTACCGTCCAGGGGTCCTACAATGAGCAGTTCTTC; cdr3_aa: CASSTVQGSYNEQFF
j_call: TRBJ2-3; v_call: TRBV19; d_call: -; clone_size: once; cdr3_nt: TGTGCCAGTAGTAGGGGGGACACAGATACGCAGTATTTT; cdr3_aa: CASSRGDTDTQYF
j_call: TRBJ2-5; v_call: TRBV5-1; d_call: -; clone_size: -; cdr3_nt: TGCGCCAGCAGCTCGAACGGGGGGCCGGGGGAGACCCAGTACTTC; cdr3_aa: CASSSNGGPGETQYF
j_call: TRBJ2-5; v_call: TRBV5-1; d_call: -; clone_size: -; cdr3_nt: TGCGCCAGCAGCTTGGAAACTGCCGGGGAGACCCAGTACTTC; cdr3_aa: CASSLETAGETQYF
j_call: TRBJ2-5; v_call: TRBV6-1; d_call: -; clone_size: -; cdr3_nt: TGTGCCAGCAGTGAGAAGACGTGGATGTACCAAGAGACCCAGTACTTC; cdr3_aa: CASSEKTWMYQETQYF
j_call: TRBJ1-2; v_call: TRBV6-5; d_call: -; clone_size: -; cdr3_nt: TGTGCCAGCTCTGACGGGGGGCAGGCTGGCTACACCTTC; cdr3_aa: CASSDGGQAGYTF
j_call: TRBJ2-1; v_call: TRBV5-4; d_call: -; clone_size: -; cdr3_nt: TGTGCCAGCGGCCAGAGCACAAGCTCCTACAATGAGCAGTTCTTC; cdr3_aa: CASGQSTSSYNEQFF
j_call: TRBJ1-5; v_call: TRBV6-2/TRBV6-3; d_call: -; clone_size: -; cdr3_nt: TGTGCCAGCAGTTACGACAATCAGCCCCAGCATTTT; cdr3_aa: CASSYDNQPQHF
j_call: TRBJ1-1; v_call: TRBV4-1; d_call: -; clone_size: -; cdr3_nt: TGCGCCAGCAGCCTCCGGGACTCCGCGAACACTGAAGCTTTCTTT; cdr3_aa: CASSLRDSANTEAFF
j_call: TRBJ2-1; v_call: TRBV6-2/TRBV6-3; d_call: TRBD2; clone_size: -; cdr3_nt: TGTGCCAGCAGCTCACTCCCAACTTCGCGGGGGGGCTACAATGAGCAGTTCTTC; cdr3_aa: CASSSLPTSRGGYNEQFF
j_call: TRBJ2-3; v_call: TRBV4-1; d_call: -; clone_size: -; cdr3_nt: TGCGCCAGCAGACTTACAAGGTCAGGAACGCAGTATTTT; cdr3_aa: CASRLTRSGTQYF
j_call: TRBJ1-3; v_call: TRBV10-2; d_call: -; clone_size: -; cdr3_nt: TGCGCCAGCAGTGACCTGGGAGATTCTGGAAACACCATATATTTT; cdr3_aa: CASSDLGDSGNTIYF
j_call: TRBJ2-1; v_call: TRBV18; d_call: -; clone_size: -; cdr3_nt: TGTGCCAGCTCACCCAAAGGCTATGAGCAGTTCTTC; cdr3_aa: CASSPKGYEQFF
j_call: TRBJ2-5; v_call: TRBV24-1; d_call: -; clone_size: once; cdr3_nt: TGTGCCACCAGTGACCCGGGACTCCCTGTAGAGACCCAGTACTTC; cdr3_aa: CATSDPGLPVETQYF
j_call: TRBJ2-1; v_call: TRBV3-1/TRBV3-2; d_call: TRBD2; clone_size: once; cdr3_nt: TGTGCCAGCAGCCAAGAGGAGGGTCTAGCGGGGGGGCCCTACAATGAGCAGTTCTTC; cdr3_aa: CASSQEEGLAGGPYNEQFF
j_call: TRBJ2-1; v_call: TRBV5-6; d_call: -; clone_size: -; cdr3_nt: TGTGCCAGCAGCTTCTACAGCAGGAATGAGCAGTTCTTC; cdr3_aa: CASSFYSRNEQFF
j_call: TRBJ1-1; v_call: TRBV24-1; d_call: TRBD1; clone_size: once; cdr3_nt: TGTGCCACCAGTGATTCGCAGGGGGGGAACACTGAAGCTTTCTTT; cdr3_aa: CATSDSQGGNTEAFF
j_call: TRBJ1-5; v_call: TRBV30; d_call: -; clone_size: -; cdr3_nt: TGTGCCTGGAGTGTGGGATGGGGCAATCAGCCCCAGCATTTT; cdr3_aa: CAWSVGWGNQPQHF
j_call: TRBJ1-1; v_call: TRBV18; d_call: TRBD1; clone_size: -; cdr3_nt: TGTGCCAGCTCACGGGACAGGGGTGTAACGGACACTGAAGCTTTCTTT; cdr3_aa: CASSRDRGVTDTEAFF
j_call: TRBJ2-1; v_call: TRBV24-1; d_call: -; clone_size: -; cdr3_nt: TGTGCCACCAGTGCTTCTGACTTTAGCTCCTACAATGAGCAGTTCTTC; cdr3_aa: CATSASDFSSYNEQFF
j_call: TRBJ1-1; v_call: TRBV3-1/TRBV3-2; d_call: TRBD1; clone_size: -; cdr3_nt: TGTGCCAGCAGCCGTGACAGGGCCACTGAAGCTTTCTTT; cdr3_aa: CASSRDRATEAFF
j_call: TRBJ1-4; v_call: TRBV7-2; d_call: -; clone_size: -; cdr3_nt: TGTGCCAGCAGCTTAGGGGCTCGGGCTAATGAAAAACTGTTTTTT; cdr3_aa: CASSLGARANEKLFF
j_call: TRBJ1-6; v_call: TRBV14; d_call: -; clone_size: few; cdr3_nt: TGTGCCAGCAGCCAGAGGGCACAGAAAGCGGGACATCAAAATTCACCCCTCCACTTT; cdr3_aa: CASSQRAQKAGHQNSPLHF
j_call: TRBJ2-5; v_call: TRBV29-1; d_call: -; clone_size: -; cdr3_nt: TGCAGCGTTGAAGGATTGGGGCCAGAGACCCAGTACTTC; cdr3_aa: CSVEGLGPETQYF